Listed here is a single T cell receptor (beta chain). The CDR3 extends over 13 amino acids. Germline-derived CDR1 and CDR2 are ENHRY and SYGVKD. Trimming shortened V by 6 bases and J by 2 bases, and 10 bases separated the two germline ends. The data are from a study of spatial heterogeneity in lung cancer. Time point described: sample taken at primary tumor resection. Tumor, nontumor lung or frozen PBMC supplied whole RNA, sequenced without sorting. TCRdb re-derived calls from the 5' RACE reads in MiXCR, one entry per CDR3 protein. This table has more than 65,000 distinct CDR3 sequences, around 13% appearing once.

This receptor was taken from a male donor with early-stage non-small cell lung cancer. The gene calls are TRBV10-3 and TRBJ2-5; maybe TRBD1 (5 bases). The sequenced sample was PBMCs, obtained at surgery. This chain's CDR3 is CAIRAGKQETQYF. The CDR3 DNA reads as TGTGCCATCAGGGCAGGGAAACAAGAGACCCAGTACTTC.